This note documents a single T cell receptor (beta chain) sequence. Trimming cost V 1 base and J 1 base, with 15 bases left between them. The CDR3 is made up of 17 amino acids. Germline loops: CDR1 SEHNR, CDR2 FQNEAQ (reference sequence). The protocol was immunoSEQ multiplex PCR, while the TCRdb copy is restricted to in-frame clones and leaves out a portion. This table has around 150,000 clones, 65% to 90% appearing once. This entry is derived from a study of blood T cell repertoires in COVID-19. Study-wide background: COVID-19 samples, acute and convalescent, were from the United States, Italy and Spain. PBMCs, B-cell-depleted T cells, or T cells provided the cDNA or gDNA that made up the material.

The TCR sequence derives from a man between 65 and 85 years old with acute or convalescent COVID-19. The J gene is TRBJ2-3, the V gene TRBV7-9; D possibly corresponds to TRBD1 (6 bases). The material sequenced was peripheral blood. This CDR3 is CASSLEQGERGTDTQYF. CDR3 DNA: TGTGCCAGCAGCTTAGAACAGGGTGAGAGAGGCACAGATACGCAGTATTTT.